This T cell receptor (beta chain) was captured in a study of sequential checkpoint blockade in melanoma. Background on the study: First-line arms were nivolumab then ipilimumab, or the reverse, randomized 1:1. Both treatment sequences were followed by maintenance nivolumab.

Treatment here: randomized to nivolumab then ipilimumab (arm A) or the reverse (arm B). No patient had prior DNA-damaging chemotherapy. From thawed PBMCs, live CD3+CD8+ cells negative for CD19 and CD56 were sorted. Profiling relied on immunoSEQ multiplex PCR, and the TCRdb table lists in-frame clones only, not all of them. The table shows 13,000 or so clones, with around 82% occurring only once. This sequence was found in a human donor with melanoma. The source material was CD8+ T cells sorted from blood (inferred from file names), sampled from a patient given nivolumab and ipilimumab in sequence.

The CDR3 sequence is CASSGGGGAPGELFF. CDR3 DNA: TGTGCCAGCAGTGGGGGCGGGGGGGCCCCCGGGGAGCTGTTTTTT. The chain recombines TRBV6-1 with TRBJ2-2; 9 nucleotides line up with TRBD2. The trim removed 4 bases at V and 6 bases at J, leaving 6 bases unmatched. The CDR3 sequence is 15 residues long. CDR1 is MNHNS and CDR2 is SASEGT in the germline V gene.